These 17 T cell receptor beta chains were sequenced from one sample in a study of vaccination and CD4 T cells after COVID-19. Scientists ran DNA taken from cultured CD4+ T cells through the Oncomine TCR Beta short-read assay for sequencing. TCRdb re-called the PCR reads with MiXCR, one entry per CDR3 protein. The data hold over 20,000 distinct CDR3 sequences, with about two fifths observed a single time. These receptors' targets are unknown. Treatment specified: approximately 9-day PBMC culture with coronavirus spike peptide pools or control peptides (ViraFEST assay). Sequencing input: CD4+ T cells from blood, cultured in vitro. These receptor sequences come from a human donor who had recovered from COVID-19.

The V call is TRBV28, the J call TRBJ1-2, with a tentative D call TRBD1 (6 bases). V lost 7 bases and J lost 8, with 14 bases in between. Germline V gene data show CDR1 as MDHEN and CDR2 as SYDVKM. The CDR3 runs to 12 residues. This CDR3 is CASKLTGRGYTF. The CDR3 DNA follows: TGTGCCAGCAAACTGACAGGTCGGGGCTACACCTTC.

This sequence joins TRBV5-1 and TRBJ2-1; TRBD1 matches at 7 bases. Unmatched junction bases numbered 1, after V lost 0 bases and J lost 4 bases. Germline CDR1 reads SGHRS; CDR2 reads YFSETQ. The CDR3 has 14 amino acids. The CDR3 is CASSLGQGYNEQFF. The CDR3 coding sequence is TGCGCCAGCAGCTTGGGACAGGGATACAATGAGCAGTTCTTC.

The V call is TRBV20-1, the J call TRBJ2-7, with D perhaps assigned TRBD1 or TRBD2 (5 bases each). Looked up from germline, CDR1 is DFQATT and CDR2 is SNEGSKA (reference sequence). CDR3 length: 17 residues. Trimming shortened V by 8 bases and J by 0 bases, and 26 bases separated the two germline ends. The CDR3: CSTRRRGPGRPSYEQYF. As DNA, the CDR3 is TGCAGTACCAGAAGACGGGGCCCGGGCAGGCCCTCCTACGAGCAGTACTTC.

This clonotype was detected once. The V and J genes are TRBV7-8 and TRBJ1-3, with a tentative D call TRBD1 (5 bases). Germline V CDR1 and CDR2: SGHVS, FQNEAQ. The ends were cut back, 1 base at V and 8 bases at J, with 12 bases in the middle. The CDR3 contains 14 residues. CDR3: CASSLVSRADTIYF. The CDR3 nucleotides are TGTGCCAGCAGCTTAGTCAGCAGGGCAGACACCATATATTTT.

The J gene is TRBJ2-5, the V gene TRBV7-9, with D possibly matching TRBD1 (6 bases). Trimming removed 5 bases from V and 6 bases from J, with 10 bases in between. The CDR3 runs 12 residues. Germline V gives CDR1 SEHNR, CDR2 FQNEAQ (reference sequence). CDR3 nucleotides: TGTGCCAGCAGCCCCCAGGGGCAGACCCAGTACTTC. It encodes CASSPQGQTQYF.

The V call is TRBV20-1, the J call TRBJ2-1; D unresolved. This CDR3 contains 12 residues. The V and J ends lost 0 bases and 8 bases respectively, with 8 bases between them. Germline lookup yields CDR1 DFQATT and CDR2 SNEGSKA (reference sequence). CDR3 in amino acids: CSARDARDEQFF. The CDR3 coding sequence is TGCAGTGCTAGAGATGCTAGGGATGAGCAGTTCTTC.

The chain carries TRBV21-1 and TRBJ2-4. TRBV21-1 is tagged as a pseudogene. The CDR3 has 13 residues. CDR3 protein: CASSKARLSIRYF. CDR3 nucleotide sequence: TGTGCCAGCAGCAAAGCGCGGTTAAGCATTCGGTACTTC.

This clonotype showed up just a few times. This chain joins TRBV20-1 and TRBJ1-6, with D possibly TRBD1 on 6 matching bases. Germline V CDR1 and CDR2: DFQATT, SNEGSKA (reference sequence). Trimming removed 5 bases from V and 13 bases from J, with 21 bases in between. This CDR3 spans 14 amino acids. This CDR3 is CSAGGDRLGAPLHF. CDR3 nucleotide sequence: TGCAGTGCTGGGGGAGACAGGTTGGGGGCGCCCCTCCACTTT.

By sample fraction, this clonotype is large (0.1 to 1%). This rearrangement joins TRBV9 to TRBJ1-5; TRBD1 aligns across 7 bases. This CDR3 has 14 amino acids. The germline V gene encodes CDR1 SGDLS and CDR2 YYNGEE. V shed 4 bases and J 2 bases; nucleotides not matched to a gene: 3. CDR3 sequence (DNA): TGTGCCAGCAGCCAGGGACAGCGCAATCAGCCCCAGCATTTT. This sequence encodes CASSQGQRNQPQHF.

The CDR3 reads CASSLYSGYTF. The CDR3 bases are TGTGCCAGCAGTTTATACAGTGGCTACACCTTC. This chain links TRBV28 with TRBJ1-2; D gene unclear. Germline V gene sequence: CDR1 MDHEN, CDR2 SYDVKM. There are 11 residues in the CDR3. V lost 1 base, J lost 7 bases, and 4 bases lay in between.

J is TRBJ2-7 and V is TRBV20-1, with 12 bases aligning to TRBD2. Germline V gene sequence: CDR1 DFQATT, CDR2 SNEGSKA (reference sequence). The CDR3 has 15 residues. V trimming: 3 bases; J trimming: 4 bases; junction bases outside the gene matches: 7. CDR3 nucleotides: TGCAGTGCTAGGGGGAGACTAGCGGGGGCTTACGAGCAGTACTTC. Residues: CSARGRLAGAYEQYF.

The chain uses TRBV20-1 and TRBJ1-3; possibly TRBD1 for D (6 bases). V lost 6 bases and J 0 bases, leaving 15 bases between the germline ends. Germline V gene data show CDR1 as DFQATT and CDR2 as SNEGSKA (reference sequence). This CDR3 spans 15 amino acids. The CDR3 protein is CSAQQGLVSGNTIYF. CDR3 bases: TGCAGTGCGCAACAGGGACTTGTCTCTGGAAACACCATATATTTT.

This clonotype was counted once. The chain uses TRBV12-3 or TRBV12-4 and TRBJ1-1; D is ambiguous. The CDR3 length is 13 residues. The germline V and J ends were trimmed by 3 bases and 4 bases, with 9 bases remaining between them. The CDR3 bases are TGTGCCAGCAGTTTTAGTCGAGGCACTGAAGCTTTCTTT. Encoded protein: CASSFSRGTEAFF.

This rearrangement joins TRBV7-3 to TRBJ2-2, with D maybe TRBD1 (6 bases). The CDR3 contains 16 residues. Germline values: CDR1 SGHTA, CDR2 FQGTGA. The ends were cut back, 0 bases at V and 6 bases at J, with 14 bases in the middle. CDR3: CASSLTSGQGSGELFF. The CDR3, as DNA: TGTGCCAGCAGCTTAACGTCGGGTCAGGGGTCCGGGGAGCTGTTTTTT.

Only a few counts were recorded for this clonotype. The chain has TRBV12-3 or TRBV12-4 and TRBJ2-5, with D perhaps matching TRBD2 (6 bases). The germline V and J ends were trimmed by 0 bases and 5 bases, with 13 bases remaining between them. CDR3 size: 15 residues. CDR3 protein: CASSLAGLGMETQYF. CDR3 nucleotide sequence: TGTGCCAGCAGTTTAGCGGGACTTGGGATGGAGACCCAGTACTTC.

The chain links TRBV28 to TRBJ2-5, with 11 bases matching TRBD1. Germline V gene lookup returns CDR1 MDHEN and CDR2 SYDVKM. After removal of 1 base from V and 1 base from J, the junction contained 8 bases not matched to a gene. The CDR3 has 18 residues. CDR3: CASSLFKFGTGGQETQYF. The CDR3 DNA follows: TGTGCCAGCAGTTTATTTAAATTCGGGACAGGGGGCCAAGAGACCCAGTACTTC. The full variable domain, completed using reference TRBV28 and TRBJ2-5, is DVKVTQSSRYLVKRTGEKVFLECVQDMDHENMFWYRQDPGLGLRLIYFSYDVKMKEKGDIPEGYSVSREKKERFSLILESASTNQTSMYLCASSLFKFGTGGQETQYFGPGTRLLVL.

In DNA form, the CDR3 reads TGTGCCAGCAGTGAAGGCGGCCCAGGTTACGAGCAGTACTTC. Translating gives CASSEGGPGYEQYF. This chain joins TRBV6-1 and TRBJ2-7, with D unresolved. CDR1 and CDR2 (germline): MNHNS, SASEGT. Deletions cut 1 base from V and 4 bases from J, with 11 bases between. The CDR3 runs 14 residues.